A selection of T cell receptor beta chains follows, all from one sample in a study of identical twins. MiXCR, applied by TCRdb to the 5' RACE reads, yields one record per CDR3 protein. The data contain 350,000 to 450,000 distinct CDR3 sequences, 18% of them singletons. Sample: naive T cells sorted from blood. The receptors shown here come from a man aged 45-65 years in good health. Each CDR3 is given with its conserved first and last residue. A D gene is named only where the DNA matches it firmly. Size values are once, few and many counts, or a class for expanded clones, and some rows have none.

>TRBV4-3|few|TRBJ1-1|.
TGCGCCAGCAGCCAAGATCGGAGGTTAATGAACACTGAAGCTTTCTTT
CASSQDRRLMNTEAFF
>TRBV5-1|few|TRBJ2-5|.
TGCGCCAGCAGCTTTATTCAGGGAGGACAAGAGACCCAGTACTTC
CASSFIQGGQETQYF
>TRBV5-5|many|TRBJ2-1|TRBD2
TGTGCCAGCAGCCGAAGCGGGAACTACAATGAGCAGTTCTTC
CASSRSGNYNEQFF
>TRBV9|.|TRBJ2-1|.
TGTGCCAGCAGCGTAGGGCTAGCGCAATACAATGAGCAGTTCTTC
CASSVGLAQYNEQFF
>TRBV5-6|.|TRBJ1-1|.
TGTGCCAGCAGCTGGGGGGGTGCGAACACTGAAGCTTTCTTT
CASSWGGANTEAFF
>TRBV7-9|.|TRBJ2-7|.
TGTGCCAGCAGCTTAGCGCGGGGCGTTACCTACGAGCAGTACTTC
CASSLARGVTYEQYF
>TRBV19|.|TRBJ2-7|TRBD1
TGTGCCAGTAGTCGAATGGACAGGGGGGGATCCTACGAGCAGTACTTC
CASSRMDRGGSYEQYF
>TRBV9|.|TRBJ1-2|TRBD1
TGTGCCAGCAGCGTCAGGGACAGGCCTTCTAACTATGGCTACACCTTC
CASSVRDRPSNYGYTF
>TRBV7-9|few|TRBJ2-7|TRBD1
TGTGCCAGCAGCCTCGGGACAGGGGCGTTCGCCTACGAGCAGTACTTC
CASSLGTGAFAYEQYF
>TRBV29-1|many|TRBJ2-3|.
TGCAGCTCCCGTTGGGGGACGATGGATACGCAGTATTTT
CSSRWGTMDTQYF
>TRBV20-1|.|TRBJ2-1|TRBD2
TGCAGTGCTAGGACTAGCGGGAGAAGGTTAAACAATGAGCAGTTCTTC
CSARTSGRRLNNEQFF
>TRBV6-6|few|TRBJ1-1|.
TGTGCCAGCAGATCGACAGGCCTCCTTTGGGCTTTCTTT
CASRSTGLLWAFF
>TRBV5-1|few|TRBJ2-7|.
TGCGCCAGCAGGTACAGGGACGGTTCCTACGAGCAGTACTTC
CASRYRDGSYEQYF
>TRBV19|.|TRBJ1-6|.
TGTGCCAGTAGTATCGGTTCTTCACCCCTCCACTTT
CASSIGSSPLHF
>TRBV19|.|TRBJ2-3|.
TGTGCCAGTAGCGACTGGCCCACCGAAGATACGCAGTATTTT
CASSDWPTEDTQYF
>TRBV10-3|few|TRBJ1-4|TRBD1
TGTGCCATCTCGGGACAGAACGAAAAACTGTTTTTT
CAISGQNEKLFF
>TRBV20-1|many|TRBJ2-4|.
TGCAGTGCTCTAGTGCTAGCCAAAAACATTCAGTACTTC
CSALVLAKNIQYF
>TRBV4-3|.|TRBJ1-2|TRBD1
TGCGCCAGCAGCCCCCAACAGGGGAACTATGGCTACACCTTC
CASSPQQGNYGYTF
>TRBV6-2/TRBV6-3|.|TRBJ2-2|TRBD1
TGTGCCAGCAGAAGGGACAGGGCCGGGGAGCTGTTTTTT
CASRRDRAGELFF
>TRBV12-3/TRBV12-4|few|TRBJ1-5|.
TGTGCTAGCAGCCACGGGGACTTAGGGCCCAATCAGCCCCAGCATTTT
CASSHGDLGPNQPQHF
>TRBV6-4|.|TRBJ2-2|TRBD1
TGTGCCAGCAGCGAATTCAGGGCAACAGGGGTCCCCGGGGAGCTGTTTTTT
CASSEFRATGVPGELFF
>TRBV5-5|few|TRBJ2-2|TRBD1
TGTGCCAGCAGCTTGGGGCCAGGGGGCACCGGGGAGCTGTTTTTT
CASSLGPGGTGELFF
>TRBV10-3|.|TRBJ2-3|.
TGTGCCATCAGTGAGAGGCAGCGGACAACAGATACGCAGTATTTT
CAISERQRTTDTQYF
>TRBV4-3|many|TRBJ2-7|TRBD1
TGCGCCAGCAGCCGGACAGACAGGGACTACGAGCAGTACTTC
CASSRTDRDYEQYF
>TRBV11-1|.|TRBJ1-6|.
TGTGCCAGCAGCTTACCTACAGGGCGGGGTAATTCACCCCTCCACTTT
CASSLPTGRGNSPLHF
>TRBV10-2|.|TRBJ1-2|.
TGCGCCAGCAGTCTAAGAGTTGGCTATGGCTACACCTTC
CASSLRVGYGYTF
>TRBV29-1|.|TRBJ2-1|.
TGCAGCGTTGAGGGGACGGGGGACCGTTACAATGAGCAGTTCTTC
CSVEGTGDRYNEQFF
>TRBV9|.|TRBJ2-5|.
TGTGCCAGCAGCCCCCCGGGGGTGGGGGCCTGGAAAGAGACCCAGTACTTC
CASSPPGVGAWKETQYF
>TRBV11-2|few|TRBJ2-1|TRBD1
TGTGCCAGCGGATTCGACAGGGCCAATGAGCAGTTCTTC
CASGFDRANEQFF
>TRBV28|few|TRBJ2-7|TRBD1
TGTGCCAGCAGTTCTACAGGGGGAAGAAGAGGGTACTTC
CASSSTGGRRGYF
>TRBV10-3|many|TRBJ2-3|.
TGTGCCATGACATCCGGGGCTAGCACAGATACGCAGTATTTT
CAMTSGASTDTQYF
>TRBV7-2|few|TRBJ2-1|TRBD2
TGTGCCAGCAATTACAACGGGGGGGGGGCCTACAATGAGCAGTTCTTC
CASNYNGGGAYNEQFF
>TRBV12-3/TRBV12-4|few|TRBJ2-3|TRBD2
TGTGCCAGCAGTGCTGGGCGGGGGGCGATAGATACGCAGTATTTT
CASSAGRGAIDTQYF
>TRBV5-4|.|TRBJ1-1|TRBD1
TGTGCCAGCGGCAGACAGGGCACTGAAGCTTTCTTT
CASGRQGTEAFF
>TRBV28|.|TRBJ2-7|.
TGTGCCAGCAGCCTTGCCCCGGTCCACTCCTACGAGCAGTACTTC
CASSLAPVHSYEQYF
>TRBV20-1|many|TRBJ2-7|.
TGCAGTGCTAGCAGGATTCCGAGCTCCTACGAGCAGTACTTC
CSASRIPSSYEQYF
>TRBV20-1|few|TRBJ2-7|.
TGCAGTGCTAGAGGATGGGGGGCGCAGGGCGAGCAGTACTTC
CSARGWGAQGEQYF
>TRBV12-3/TRBV12-4|few|TRBJ1-5|.
TGTGCCAGCAGCACCCAGGATCAGCCCCAGCATTTT
CASSTQDQPQHF
>TRBV6-5|few|TRBJ1-2|.
TGTGCCAGCAGTTACACGCACAGGCCTGGCTATGGCTACACCTTC
CASSYTHRPGYGYTF
>TRBV7-2|many|TRBJ1-6|.
TGTGCCAGCAGCTTAGTCCGAGGGGGAGGCTCACCCCTCCACTTT
CASSLVRGGGSPLHF
>TRBV29-1|.|TRBJ1-1|TRBD1
TGCAGCGTTGGGACAGGGGGAAGGTGGACTGAAGCTTTCTTT
CSVGTGGRWTEAFF
>TRBV13|.|TRBJ2-7|TRBD1
TGTGCCAGCAGCTTAGGAGGACAGGGTAAATACGAGCAGTACTTC
CASSLGGQGKYEQYF
>TRBV3-1|.|TRBJ2-5|.
TGTGCCAGCAGCCAAAACAGGAAAACAGAGACCCAGTACTTC
CASSQNRKTETQYF
>TRBV5-1|.|TRBJ2-1|TRBD2
TGCGCCAGCAGCTTGGCAGTAGCGGGAGGGCCTCGCAATGAGCAGTTCTTC
CASSLAVAGGPRNEQFF